The sequence of this T cell receptor (beta chain) was determined in a study of Ad26.COV2.S vaccination and SARS-CoV-2 variants. Study-level background: Ad26.COV2.S given intramuscularly, once or twice 56 days apart.

This clone was found once. Antigen: not known. Study-wide results and caveats: People who got the vaccine had more spike-specific TCR breadth than people who got placebo. Following vaccination, spike-specific CD8+ and CD4+ T cell responses reportedly exhibited substantial breadth.

This CDR3 region has 14 residues. CDR1 SEHNR and CDR2 FQNEAQ come from the germline V gene (reference sequence). Trimming removed 5 bases from V and 8 bases from J; junction bases left unmatched: 6. Assay used: immunoSEQ multiplex PCR; TCRdb lists only in-frame clones, some missing. The sample yields some 400,000 clones, around nine tenths seen once. Documented treatment: 19 received Ad26.COV2.S at low or high dose, single or two shots; roughly five received placebo; per-sample allocation not given. Following the first vaccine or placebo injection, samples were taken on day 63. Its platform was an Ad26 vector, and its expressed antigen was Wuhan-strain SARS-CoV-2 spike.

The V and J genes are TRBV7-9 and TRBJ1-4, with 9 bases that match TRBD1. The receptor comes from a person between 18 and 65 years old who received the Ad26.COV2.S COVID-19 vaccine or a placebo. Sequencing used peripheral blood, obtained in a trial of Ad26.COV2.S vaccine versus placebo. This CDR3 is CASSADRGGEKLFF. In nucleotides, the CDR3 is TGTGCCAGCAGCGCAGACAGGGGGGGCGAAAAACTGTTTTTT.